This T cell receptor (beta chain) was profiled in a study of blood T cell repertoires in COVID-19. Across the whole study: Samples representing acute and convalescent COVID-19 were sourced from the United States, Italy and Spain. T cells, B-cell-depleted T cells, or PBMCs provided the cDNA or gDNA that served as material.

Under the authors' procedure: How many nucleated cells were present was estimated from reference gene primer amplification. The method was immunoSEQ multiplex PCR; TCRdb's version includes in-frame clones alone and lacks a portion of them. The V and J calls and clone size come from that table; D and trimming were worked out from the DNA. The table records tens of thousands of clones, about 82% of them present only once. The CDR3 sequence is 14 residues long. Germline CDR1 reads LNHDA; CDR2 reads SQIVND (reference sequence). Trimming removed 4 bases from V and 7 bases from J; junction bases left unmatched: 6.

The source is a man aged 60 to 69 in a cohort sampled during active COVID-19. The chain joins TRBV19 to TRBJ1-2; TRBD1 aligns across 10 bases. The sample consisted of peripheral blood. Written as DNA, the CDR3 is TGTGCCAGTAGTACGACAGGGGGCGCCTCTGGCTACACCTTC. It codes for CASSTTGGASGYTF.